This T cell receptor (beta chain) was sequenced during a study of T cell changes during pregnancy in multiple sclerosis. This clone was counted a single time. Repertoires were generated with immunoSEQ multiplex PCR, while TCRdb's copy carries only in-frame clones and drops some. The data hold about 57,000 clones, with 75% to 95% observed a single time. The germline V gene has CDR1 SGDLS and CDR2 YYNGEE. V shed 3 bases, J shed 4 bases, and the junction held 8 bases outside the gene matches. The CDR3 runs to 15 residues. Sequences were derived from peripheral blood, sampled after pregnancy. The chain has TRBV9 and TRBJ1-1; 8 bases map to TRBD1. The receptor was derived from a female donor in good health, enrolled as a control in a pregnancy study. CDR3 loop: CASSAALTGGTEAFF. The CDR3 DNA sequence: TGTGCCAGCAGCGCCGCCCTAACAGGGGGCACTGAAGCTTTCTTT.